A selection of T cell receptor beta chains follows, all from one sample in a study of T cells in Graves' hyperthyroidism and ophthalmopathy. Via MiXCR, TCRdb re-called the multiplex PCR reads, giving one row per CDR3 protein. The sample contains roughly 840,000 distinct CDR3 sequences, 35% to 45% of which appear only once. The sample taken for sequencing was blood. These receptors were taken from a man younger than 30 with Graves' hyperthyroidism. Both conserved end residues are trimmed from each CDR3.

>TRBJ2-7|TRBV2
ASSFTETYEQY
>TRBJ1-1|TRBV2
ASSKWGGNTEAF
>TRBJ1-6|TRBV7-2
ASRLPGTVNSPLH
>TRBJ2-7|TRBV5-1
ASRRDGSYEQY
>TRBJ2-2|TRBV19
ASTPSNGELF
>TRBJ1-5|TRBV9
ASSKGTGGSQPQH
>TRBJ2-7|TRBV7-8
ASSYYREARSYEQY
>TRBJ2-5|TRBV25-1
ATLGGGGTQY
>TRBJ2-7|TRBV2
ASFGTEQY
>TRBJ2-7|TRBV2
ASSDYEQY
>TRBJ1-1|TRBV6-4
ASSEKPGHTEAF
>TRBJ1-1|TRBV6-2/TRBV6-3
ASSYSVTGELGTEAF
>TRBJ1-1|TRBV7-9
ASSQPQGSTEAF
>TRBJ2-7|TRBV6-5
ASSDGPSPYEQY
>TRBJ1-3|TRBV4-3
ASSQDIVSGNTIY
>TRBJ2-5|TRBV11-2
ASRTLRGGLTQY
>TRBJ1-5|TRBV6-1
ASRNTQGSNQPQH
>TRBJ2-5|TRBV20-1
SARGDHGLETQY